What follows are 21 T cell receptor beta chains derived from one specimen sequenced in a study of breast tumors, draining lymph nodes, adjacent tissues (TCRdb year 2016). Receptors were amplified or captured by multiplex PCR. TCRdb records Illumina HiSeq 2000 as the sequencer. Through fastp at Q25 and MiXCR, TCRdb rebuilt clones from the public reads, retaining in-frame beta chains. Duplicate CDR3 protein sequences are folded into a single record with the most common DNA and genes. This sample is represented by some 170,000 distinct CDR3 sequences; about 34% of them were singletons. The leading ten clones occupy about 4.1% of the sample. Lymph node samples came from the axillary draining lymph nodes of breast cancer patients. The sample comprised axillary lymph node tissue. These receptors were obtained from a female donor with breast cancer. Some clones in this sample may be carry-over from other donors' samples.

This clonotype occurred a few times. Possible read error: a much larger clone is one base away. The V call is TRBV6-2 or TRBV6-3, the J call TRBJ2-3; 15 nucleotides align to TRBD2. The CDR3 length is 18 residues. V shed 5 bases, J shed 1 base, and the junction held 7 bases outside the gene matches. Germline CDR1 and CDR2: MNHEY and SVGEGT. CDR3 region: CASSPGTSGRIRTDTQYF. CDR3 coding DNA: TGTGCCAGCAGTCCCGGGACTAGCGGGAGGATCCGCACAGATACGCAGTATTTT.

This clonotype was detected only once. The limits of the CDR3 on the DNA are not certain, so only TCRdb's listed CDR3 is given. The V gene is TRBV5-5, the J gene TRBJ1-5; the listed D gene, TRBD1, was not tested against the DNA. The CDR3 is 19 amino acids long, termini counted. CDR1 is SGHKS, CDR2 YYEKEE, per germline (reference sequence). The CDR3 loop is CASSFYICSAIQGFQPQHF.

This clonotype was recorded many times. The V gene is TRBV10-3, the J gene TRBJ2-3, with 16 positions matching TRBD2. The germline CDR1 and CDR2 sequences are ENHRY and SYGVKD. V was clipped by 10 bases and J by 4 bases; unmatched bases: 5. The CDR3 consists of 15 residues. The CDR3 sequence: CATGTSGGASDTQYF. For the CDR3, the DNA is TGTGCCACAGGGACTAGCGGGGGGGCTTCAGATACGCAGTATTTT.

This clonotype was counted at least ten times. In nucleotides, the CDR3 is TGCAGCGTTGAAATTACAGGGAACGAGCAGTACTTC. As protein: CSVEITGNEQYF. This sequence joins TRBV29-1 and TRBJ2-7, with a weak D call TRBD1 (6 bases). Germline loops: CDR1 SQVTM, CDR2 ANQGSEA. V lost 2 bases, J lost 5 bases, and 10 bases lay in between. The CDR3 is 12 residues long.

This chain uses TRBV5-5 with TRBJ2-3; 11 positions agree with TRBD2. Germline V lookup: CDR1 SGHKS, CDR2 YYEKEE (reference sequence). This CDR3 is 14 amino acids long. Losses at the gene ends were 6 bases for V and 3 bases for J; bases not matched to a gene: 3. The CDR3 sequence: CASNVAGGTDTQYF. CDR3 DNA: TGTGCCAGCAACGTAGCGGGAGGGACAGATACGCAGTATTTT.

This clonotype was seen at least ten times. V usage is TRBV4-3 and J usage is TRBJ2-3, with D perhaps TRBD2 (6 bases). In germline, CDR1 is LGHNA, CDR2 YSLEER. Deletions cut 0 bases from V and 2 bases from J, with 21 bases between. CDR3 length: 19 amino acids. As DNA, the CDR3 is TGCGCCAGCAGCCAAGAGAGGAGTAGGGGAGGACCTAACACAGATACGCAGTATTTT. Amino acids: CASSQERSRGGPNTDTQYF.

In its sample, this clonotype was seen many times. The V and J genes are TRBV6-5 and TRBJ1-6, with TRBD1 identical over 8 bases. The CDR3 spans 15 residues. In germline, CDR1 is MNHEY, CDR2 SVGAGI. With 0 bases clipped from V and 8 bases from J, the junction kept 3 bases outside the gene matches. The CDR3 loop is CASSYSGQDHSPLHF. The CDR3 nucleotides read TGTGCCAGCAGTTACTCGGGACAGGACCATTCACCCCTCCACTTT.

This clonotype was recorded many times. The chain joins TRBV20-1 to TRBJ2-3; D is possibly TRBD1 or TRBD2 (6 bases each). This CDR3 region has 14 residues. V shed 3 bases and J shed 2 bases, with 12 bases lying between them. CDR1 and CDR2 from the germline V gene are DFQATT and SNEGSKA (reference sequence). CDR3 amino acids: CSASTGAFTDTQYF. Written as DNA, the CDR3 is TGCAGTGCTAGTACGGGGGCCTTCACAGATACGCAGTATTTT.

This clonotype was found many times. This chain connects TRBV6-5 to TRBJ1-2; D call uncertain. The V gene's germline CDR1 is MNHEY and CDR2 SVGAGI. Trimming stripped 6 bases from V and 4 bases from J, with 12 bases between. The CDR3 is 13 residues long. The CDR3 is CASRSHGSYGYTF. The CDR3 DNA reads TGTGCCAGCAGGAGTCATGGGAGCTATGGCTACACCTTC.

The table lists this clonotype with many counts. The V call is TRBV19, the J call TRBJ1-3; D is unclear. V was shortened by 5 bases and J by 6 bases, with 8 bases between the two germline ends. The CDR3 has 12 residues. CDR1 and CDR2 (germline): LNHDA, SQIVND (reference sequence). The CDR3 spells CASSPHPNTIYF. Here the CDR3 DNA reads TGTGCCAGTAGTCCCCACCCAAACACCATATATTTT.

The table lists this clonotype with many counts. The rearrangement links TRBV20-1 to TRBJ2-2, with TRBD2 matching over 11 bases. CDR3 length equals 16 residues. J lost 1 base, V lost 2 bases, and 3 bases had no gene match. Germline CDR1 reads DFQATT; CDR2 reads SNEGSKA (reference sequence). The CDR3 spells CSARPTSGRNTGELFF. The CDR3 nucleotides are TGCAGTGCTAGACCAACTAGCGGGAGGAACACCGGGGAGCTGTTTTTT.

This clonotype was counted at least ten times. This chain connects TRBV6-1 to TRBJ2-5; TRBD2 agrees at 7 bases. Germline CDR1 MNHNS, CDR2 SASEGT. The CDR3 loop spans 13 amino acids. Trimming cost V 7 bases and J 5 bases; bases outside gene matches: 7. The CDR3 loop is CASIRGRAETQYF. CDR3 in DNA: TGTGCCAGCATACGAGGGAGGGCGGAGACCCAGTACTTC.

The chain has TRBV15 and TRBJ1-2; possibly TRBD1 for D (6 bases). Germline loops: CDR1 LNHNV, CDR2 YYDKDF (reference sequence). This CDR3 contains 12 residues. Deletions cut 0 bases from V and 11 bases from J, with 10 bases between. CDR3 protein: CATSREEDRYTF. The CDR3 nucleotides read TGTGCCACCAGCAGAGAAGAGGACAGATACACCTTC.

There are many counts of this clonotype. The chain recombines TRBV27 with TRBJ1-6; 11 bases are a match to TRBD1. This CDR3 has 18 amino acids. Per the germline V gene, CDR1 is MNHEY and CDR2 is SMNVEV (reference sequence). V trimming: 5 bases; J trimming: 9 bases; junction bases outside the gene matches: 15. CDR3 protein: CASSPRIGQGAVISPLHF. CDR3 DNA sequence: TGTGCCAGCAGTCCCCGAATTGGACAGGGGGCGGTAATTTCACCCCTCCACTTT.

There are many counts of this clonotype. The rearrangement joins TRBV3-1 to TRBJ1-6, with D unresolved. The germline V gene encodes CDR1 LGHDT and CDR2 YNNKEL (reference sequence). The CDR3 is made up of 14 amino acids. Trimming left V 8 bases short and J 8 bases short, with 16 bases between. The CDR3 is CASGDWGLDSPLHF. In nucleotides, the CDR3 is TGTGCCAGCGGGGATTGGGGTCTGGATTCACCCCTCCACTTT. Full variable domain (rest looked up from reference TRBV3-1 and TRBJ1-6): DTAVSQTPKYLVTQMGNDKSIKCEQNLGHDTMYWYKQDSKKFLKIMFSYNNKELIINETVPNRFSPKSPDKAHLNLHINSLELGDSAVYFCASGDWGLDSPLHFGNGTRLTVT.

In its sample, this clonotype was seen many times. This sequence joins TRBV12-3 or TRBV12-4 and TRBJ1-2; unclear D gene. The CDR3 is made up of 13 amino acids. V gave up 5 bases and J gave up 7 bases, with 14 bases separating them. The CDR3 sequence is CASSNREPAGYTF. CDR3 nucleotides: TGTGCCAGCAGTAACCGGGAGCCGGCTGGCTACACCTTC.

On this clonotype: No conserved phenylalanine or tryptophan is present at the end of the CDR3, so a read error is the likely explanation. The chain carries TRBV20-1 and TRBJ2-7; D might be TRBD2 (7 bases). The CDR3 consists of 14 residues. The germline CDR1 and CDR2 sequences are DFQATT and SNEGSKA (reference sequence). Trimming removed 6 bases at V and 6 bases at J, with 21 bases between. The CDR3 sequence is CSALNRGATSEQYC. In nucleotides, the CDR3 is TGCAGTGCACTTAACCGGGGGGCAACCTCCGAGCAGTACTGC.

This clonotype appeared many times. The V call is TRBV7-3, the J call TRBJ2-2; D not certain. V lost 1 base and J lost 2, with 8 bases in between. The CDR3 is made up of 15 amino acids. Germline CDR1 reads SGHTA; CDR2 reads FQGTGA. The CDR3 loop is CASSLRSGNTGELFF. CDR3 bases: TGTGCCAGCAGCTTAAGATCCGGCAACACCGGGGAGCTGTTTTTT.

Remarks on this clonotype: Compared with germline, one end of the junction differs, possibly owing to a read error. This chain connects TRBV24-1 to TRBJ2-1, with D perhaps assigned TRBD1 or TRBD2 (5 bases each). CDR1 KGHDR and CDR2 SFDVKD come from the germline V gene. CDR3 length equals 15 residues. CDR3 residues: CASSLPWGKVDEQFF. The CDR3 region has the DNA TGTGCCAGCAGTTTACCGTGGGGGAAGGTAGATGAGCAGTTCTTC.

With regard to this clonotype: It may be a read error: a sequence one base away is much more abundant. The rearrangement joins TRBV6-6 to TRBJ1-5; no clear D. Germline-derived CDR1 and CDR2 are MNHNY and SVGAGI (reference sequence). The CDR3 loop spans 14 amino acids. Trimming took 5 bases from V and 6 from J, leaving 14 bases between them. CDR3 bases: TGTGCCAGCAGTCATTTGGACGGAAGTCAGCCCCAGCATTTT. This codes for CASSHLDGSQPQHF.

In this sample, this clonotype turned up many times. V is TRBV5-1 and J is TRBJ2-3, with 7 bases identical to TRBD2. The V gene end was trimmed by 4 bases and the J gene end by 1 base; junction bases not matched to a gene: 9. Germline V gives CDR1 SGHRS, CDR2 YFSETQ. CDR3 length: 16 residues. This chain's CDR3 is CASSPGGTHGTDTQYF. The CDR3 bases are TGCGCCAGCAGCCCGGGGGGAACCCATGGCACAGATACGCAGTATTTT.